This T cell receptor (beta chain) was retrieved from a study of blood T cells in healthy people across ages. Study conclusions and caveats: Long-lived donors had more naive CD4+ cells and higher diversity than aged donors. From one million sequenced T cells, diversity estimates were lower bounds.

Donors ranged from roughly 6 to 90 years old and were healthy Caucasians in Russia. This clonotype was detected once. Its antigen remains unknown. Through a sample-barcoded 5' primer and a J-beta primer mix, a second PCR was run for roughly 7 to 12 cycles. MiXCR, applied by TCRdb to the 5' RACE reads, yields one record per CDR3 protein. The sample lists 850,000 to 1,100,000 distinct CDR3 sequences; 35% to 40% were seen once. The sequencing sample was made of blood. The sequence was collected from a man between 18 and 35 years old in good health.

CDR3 sequence: CSARHDGGNGYTF. The CDR3 DNA sequence: TGCAGTGCTAGGCACGACGGGGGGAATGGCTACACCTTC. V usage is TRBV20-1 and J usage is TRBJ1-2; perhaps TRBD1 as D (5 bases). CDR1 DFQATT and CDR2 SNEGSKA come from the germline V gene (reference sequence). This CDR3 comprises 13 residues. The V gene lost 3 bases and the J gene lost 6 bases, with 14 bases spanning the gap.